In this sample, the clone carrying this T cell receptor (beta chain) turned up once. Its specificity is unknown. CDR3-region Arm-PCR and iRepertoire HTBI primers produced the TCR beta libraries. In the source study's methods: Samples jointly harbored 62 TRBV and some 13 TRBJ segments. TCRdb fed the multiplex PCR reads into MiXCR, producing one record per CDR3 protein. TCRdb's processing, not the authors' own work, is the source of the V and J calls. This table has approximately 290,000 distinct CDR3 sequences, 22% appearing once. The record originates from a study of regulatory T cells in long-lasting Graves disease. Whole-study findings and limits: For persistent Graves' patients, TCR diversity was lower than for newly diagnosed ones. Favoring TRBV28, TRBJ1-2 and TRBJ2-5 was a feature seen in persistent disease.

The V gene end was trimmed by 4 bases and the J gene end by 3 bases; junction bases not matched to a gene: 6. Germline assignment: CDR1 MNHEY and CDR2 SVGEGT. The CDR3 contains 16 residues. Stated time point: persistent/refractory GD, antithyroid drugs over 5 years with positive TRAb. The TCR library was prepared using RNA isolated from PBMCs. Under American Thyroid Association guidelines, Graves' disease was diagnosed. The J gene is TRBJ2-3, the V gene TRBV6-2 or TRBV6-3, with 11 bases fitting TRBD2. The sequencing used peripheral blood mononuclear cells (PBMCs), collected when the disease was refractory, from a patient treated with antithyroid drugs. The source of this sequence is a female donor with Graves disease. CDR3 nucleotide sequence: TGTGCCAGCAGTTCCCAAAGGACTAGCGGGACAGATACGCAGTATTTT. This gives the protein CASSSQRTSGTDTQYF.